This T cell receptor beta chain derives from a study of early T cells in non-severe SARS-CoV-2 infection. Study-wide background: Chains were unpaired, as sequencing was done on bulk RNA from unsorted whole blood.

Molecules of cDNA were individually given unique molecular identifiers that were attached to them. Using its own MiXCR run on the 5' RACE reads, TCRdb lists one record per CDR3 protein. The table records 11,000 or so distinct CDR3 sequences, 4.8% of them present only once. This clonotype was counted ten times or more. V lost 3 bases and J 5 bases, leaving 10 bases between the germline ends. CDR1 and CDR2 (germline): MNHNS, SASEGT. The CDR3 is made up of 14 amino acids. The receptor comes from an adult who was a healthcare worker with PCR-confirmed SARS-CoV-2 infection or an uninfected control (not recorded which). The sequenced sample was whole blood. V gene TRBV6-1 combines with J gene TRBJ2-2, with a possible D match to TRBD2 (5 bases). The CDR3 protein is CASSEQTRTGELFF. DNA for the CDR3: TGTGCCAGCAGTGAGCAAACTAGGACCGGGGAGCTGTTTTTT.